The clone carrying this T cell receptor beta chain was seen many times. What it recognizes is unknown. The TCR beta CDR3 regions underwent amplification using RNA transcripts as the source. First-round RT-PCR of the TCR CDR3 relied on the HTBI primer set. TCRdb passed the multiplex PCR reads through MiXCR, listing each CDR3 protein once. This table has a few hundred thousand distinct CDR3 sequences, approximately 16% appearing once. At least 3 on the Clinical Activity Score was recorded for ophthalmopathy patients, who also had NOSPECS grade at least 4 and duration under 3 months. The sample belongs to a study of T cells in Graves' hyperthyroidism and ophthalmopathy. Study findings and constraints: Among thyroid clonotypes expanded above 0.001, most also appeared in blood.

The J segment lost 4 bases and the V segment lost 2 bases, leaving 8 bases of the junction unmatched. Per the germline V gene, CDR1 is MNHNS and CDR2 is SASEGT. The CDR3 loop spans 15 amino acids. The gene calls are TRBV6-1 and TRBJ2-7; TRBD1 matches 7 bases. This clonotype was obtained from a woman aged 40 to 50 with Graves' ophthalmopathy. The sample consisted of blood. CDR3 bases: TGTGCCAGCAGTGAACCCGGGACAGCCCCTTACGAGCAGTACTTC. This sequence encodes CASSEPGTAPYEQYF.